These 8 T cell receptor beta chains share one sample of origin, sequenced in a study of healthy donors' naive CD4 and CD8 T cells (dated by TCRdb to between 2015 and 2017). Sequenced using a 454 GS FLX Titanium. TCR libraries were built from approximately 500 ng of total RNA with a previously published linear amplification protocol. TCRdb reworked the public reads: Q25 trimming with fastp, MiXCR clone assembly, productive beta chains retained. Each CDR3 protein appears once, grouped with its most common genes and DNA. The sample table contains 150,000 to 200,000 distinct CDR3 sequences; only one count was recorded for around three quarters of them. The top ten clonotypes cover 2% to 2.5% of the sample. Specimen: naive CD4+ and CD8+ T cells sorted from blood, pooled from several donors. In the paper's terms, the cell subset or site label means: FACS-sorted naive CD4+ (CD45RO-CD45RA+) and naive CD8+ (CD45RA+CD27bright) T cells. The origin of the receptors is a pool of human donors in good health; the sample pools cells from several healthy donors.

The chain employs TRBV29-1 and TRBJ1-2; TRBD1 aligns across 7 bases. The V gene end was trimmed by 6 bases and the J gene end by 4 bases; junction bases not matched to a gene: 5. This CDR3 spans 12 amino acids. The germline V gene has CDR1 SQVTM and CDR2 ANQGSEA. The CDR3 here is CSVHRGSYGYTF. In nucleotides, the CDR3 is TGCAGCGTACACAGGGGCAGCTATGGCTACACCTTC.

V usage is TRBV19 and J usage is TRBJ1-2; D not resolved. CDR3 length: 14 amino acids. Germline CDR1 reads LNHDA; CDR2 reads SQIVND (reference sequence). The ends were cut back, 3 bases at V and 8 bases at J, with 16 bases in the middle. The DNA of the CDR3 is TGTGCCAGTAGTATTTTTCCTGGGGAAGGGGGCTACACCTTC. The encoded protein is CASSIFPGEGGYTF. The variable domain in full, completed from reference TRBV19 and TRBJ1-2, reads DGGITQSPKYLFRKEGQNVTLSCEQNLNHDAMYWYRQDPGQGLRLIYYSQIVNDFQKGDIAEGYSVSREKKESFPLTVTSAQKNPTAFYLCASSIFPGEGGYTFGSGTRLTVV.

The CDR3 bases are TGTGCCAGCAGACAGGGAAATCAGCCCCAGCATTTT. It specifies CASRQGNQPQHF. The genes are TRBV6-5 and TRBJ1-5, with D possibly being TRBD1 (6 bases). This CDR3 contains 12 residues. Germline CDR1 reads MNHEY; CDR2 reads SVGAGI. Trimming stripped 6 bases from V and 4 bases from J, with 7 bases between.

This rearrangement joins TRBV4-1 to TRBJ2-1; D ambiguous. CDR3 length: 15 amino acids. Germline V gene lookup returns CDR1 MGHRA and CDR2 YSYEKL. V was trimmed by 0 bases and J by 4 bases, leaving 10 bases between them. The CDR3 protein is CASSQDFVGYNEQFF. As DNA, the CDR3 is TGCGCCAGCAGCCAAGATTTTGTGGGATACAATGAGCAGTTCTTC.

The chain recombines TRBV20-1 with TRBJ1-5; 8 nucleotides align to TRBD1. J gave up 2 bases and V 5 bases, and 5 bases lay outside the gene matches. Germline-derived CDR1 and CDR2 are DFQATT and SNEGSKA (reference sequence). This CDR3 is 14 amino acids long. The CDR3 DNA reads as TGCAGTGCTTATGACAGGGGCGGCAATCAGCCCCAGCATTTT. The encoded protein is CSAYDRGGNQPQHF.

This sequence joins TRBV27 and TRBJ2-3; the D call may be TRBD1 or TRBD2 (5 bases each). The V end was cut by 6 bases, the J end by 7 bases, with 11 bases between. Per the germline V gene, CDR1 is MNHEY and CDR2 is SMNVEV (reference sequence). CDR3 length: 12 residues. The CDR3 DNA sequence: TGTGCCAGCAGGGGGGACCCGTATACGCAGTATTTT. This encodes CASRGDPYTQYF.

This rearrangement joins TRBV6-5 to TRBJ1-5; the D gene is possibly TRBD1 (5 bases). V was clipped by 6 bases and J by 1 base, with 13 bases between them. The CDR3 spans 15 residues. The germline V gene has CDR1 MNHEY and CDR2 SVGAGI. This CDR3 reads CASRSGFWSNQPQHF. CDR3 bases: TGTGCCAGCAGGTCAGGGTTTTGGAGCAATCAGCCCCAGCATTTT.

This clonotype has more than one count but fewer than ten. The chain carries TRBV12-3 or TRBV12-4 and TRBJ2-6, with a weak D call TRBD1 (6 bases). The CDR3 has 15 amino acids. Trimming shortened V by 7 bases and J by 1 base, and 11 bases separated the two germline ends. CDR3 in DNA: TGTGCCAGCACCCAAACAGGGTCTGGGGCCAACGTCCTGACTTTC. Protein product: CASTQTGSGANVLTF.